The 14 T cell receptor beta chains presented below share a single source sample, sequenced in a study of CD8+CD57+ T cells in acquired aplastic anemia. All patients picked for sequencing had shown, by flow cytometry, an expansion of CD8+CD57+ cells. TCR beta VDJ and CDR3 profiling used genomic DNA as template. A single record per CDR3 protein comes from TCRdb applying MiXCR to the reads. Of about 120,000 distinct CDR3 sequences listed, 55% to 60% were seen once; the top ten hold about 29%. The sample was sorted CD4+, CD8+, or CD8+CD57+ T cells (not recorded which) from PBMCs. These receptor sequences come from a human donor with aplastic anemia.

The J gene is TRBJ2-2, the V gene TRBV24-1; D gene uncertain. CDR1 is KGHDR, CDR2 SFDVKD, per germline. The length of the CDR3 is 15 residues. V lost 6 bases to trimming and J lost 7 bases, with 17 bases between them. The CDR3 region is CATSPLPEKVGELFF. CDR3 DNA sequence: TGTGCCACCAGTCCGCTCCCAGAAAAGGTCGGGGAGCTGTTTTTT.

The V call is TRBV9, the J call TRBJ1-3; D uncertain. Trimming removed 6 bases at V and 4 bases at J, with 8 bases between. Germline lookup yields CDR1 SGDLS and CDR2 YYNGEE. The CDR3 loop spans 12 amino acids. In nucleotides, the CDR3 is TGTGCCAGCACCCAGAACGGAAACACCATATATTTT. It codes for CASTQNGNTIYF.

This clonotype appeared once. The chain combines TRBV19 with TRBJ1-5; D call uncertain. V lost 3 bases, J lost 11 bases, and 14 bases lay in between. Germline CDR1 is LNHDA and CDR2 is SQIVND (reference sequence). This CDR3 is 13 amino acids long. This CDR3 is CASSIRGKETQHF. CDR3 coding DNA: TGTGCCAGTAGTATCCGAGGGAAAGAGACCCAGCATTTT.

The table lists this clonotype with many counts. V and J are TRBV6-5 and TRBJ1-5, with D possibly being TRBD1 (5 bases). The CDR3 loop spans 16 amino acids. V was pared by 2 bases and J by 2 bases, with 13 bases between. From germline, CDR1 is MNHEY and CDR2 SVGAGI. Here the CDR3 reads CASSYTGGRGNQPQHF. The CDR3 DNA follows: TGTGCCAGCAGTTACACGGGGGGGAGAGGCAATCAGCCCCAGCATTTT.

The chain has TRBV10-3 and TRBJ2-3; D is unclear. The CDR3 contains 14 residues. The germline V gene has CDR1 ENHRY and CDR2 SYGVKD. V was shortened by 7 bases and J by 2 bases, with 13 bases between the two germline ends. Here the CDR3 reads CAIMTSDPTDTQYF. CDR3 coding DNA: TGTGCCATCATGACCAGCGATCCCACAGATACGCAGTATTTT.

This clonotype was seen at least ten times. The chain carries TRBV19 and TRBJ2-3; 7 positions match TRBD1. This CDR3 spans 17 amino acids. Germline V gene data show CDR1 as LNHDA and CDR2 as SQIVND (reference sequence). The V gene end was trimmed by 0 bases and the J gene end by 1 base; junction bases not matched to a gene: 7. Written as DNA, the CDR3 is TGTGCCAGTAGTATAGATGGCAGGGGGTCGCGCACAGATACGCAGTATTTT. Translating gives CASSIDGRGSRTDTQYF.

The V gene is TRBV25-1, the J gene TRBJ2-7; D uncertain. CDR3 size: 15 residues. V dropped 8 bases and J dropped 0 bases, with 17 bases sitting between them. The germline V gene encodes CDR1 MGHDK and CDR2 SYGVNS. The CDR3 DNA sequence: TGTGCCAGCTCCGAGGTCGTTACGTACTCCTACGAGCAGTACTTC. Protein: CASSEVVTYSYEQYF.

The V call is TRBV10-3, the J call TRBJ1-1; D is perhaps TRBD1 (5 bases). CDR3 length: 16 residues. Trimming pared 2 bases from V and 6 bases from J, leaving 19 bases between. The V gene's germline CDR1 is ENHRY and CDR2 SYGVKD. CDR3 DNA: TGTGCCATCAGTGAGCGGCCCAGGGATGCAGACGCTGAAGCTTTCTTT. It is translated as CAISERPRDADAEAFF.

Notes on this clonotype: A much larger clone lies a single base off, so this may be a read error. The chain recombines TRBV6-5 with TRBJ1-2, with a weak D call TRBD1 (6 bases). Germline CDR1 reads MNHEY; CDR2 reads SVGAGI. The CDR3 has 14 amino acids. CDR3 sequence reads: CASSYTGPNYGHTF. CDR3 sequence (DNA): TGTGCCAGCAGTTACACAGGGCCTAACTATGGCCACACCTTC.

Comments on this clonotype: This may come from a read error, since a much larger clone is one base off. The chain recombines TRBV7-9 with TRBJ1-1; weak D call: TRBD1 (5 bases). The CDR3 has 12 residues. V was shortened by 5 bases and J by 10 bases, with 14 bases between the two germline ends. Germline CDR1 SEHNR, CDR2 FQNEAQ (reference sequence). The CDR3 here is CASSDNFTGAFF. The CDR3 region has the DNA TGTGCCAGCAGCGACAATTTTACAGGAGCTTTCTTT.

This clonotype was detected ten times or more. The chain uses TRBV7-2 and TRBJ1-1; D uncertain. The germline V gene encodes CDR1 SGHTA and CDR2 FQGNSA. Trimming stripped 2 bases from V and 1 base from J, with 5 bases between. The CDR3 sequence is 13 residues long. CDR3 coding DNA: TGTGCCAGCAGCTTATGGGGGAACACTGAAGCTTTCTTT. Translated: CASSLWGNTEAFF. The variable domain in full, with the rest retrieved from reference TRBV7-2 and TRBJ1-1, is GAGVSQSPSNKVTEKGKDVELRCDPISGHTALYWYRQSLGQGLEFLIYFQGNSAPDKSGLPSDRFSAERTGGSVSTLTIQRTQQEDSAVYLCASSLWGNTEAFFGQGTRLTVV.

The chain joins TRBV10-1 to TRBJ2-7, with D possibly being TRBD1 (6 bases). This CDR3 comprises 16 residues. CDR1 is WNHNN and CDR2 is SYGVQD in the germline V gene (reference sequence). V lost 0 bases and J 0 bases, leaving 12 bases between the germline ends. The CDR3 loop is CASSESAGDSSYEQYF. The CDR3 nucleotides read TGCGCCAGCAGTGAGTCGGCAGGGGATAGCTCCTACGAGCAGTACTTC.

In this sample, this clonotype turned up a few times. This chain joins TRBV7-9 and TRBJ1-2; D is unclear. CDR3 size: 11 residues. Trimming cost V 1 base and J 7 bases, with 4 bases left between them. Germline CDR1 and CDR2: SEHNR and FQNEAQ (reference sequence). In nucleotides, the CDR3 is TGTGCCAGCAGCTTAGATGGTGGCTACACCTTC. Its protein product is CASSLDGGYTF. Combining the CDR3 with reference TRBV7-9 and TRBJ1-2 gives the whole variable domain DTGVSQNPRHKITKRGQNVTFRCDPISEHNRLYWYRQTLGQGPEFLTYFQNEAQLEKSRLLSDRFSAERPKGSFSTLEIQRTEQGDSAMYLCASSLDGGYTFGSGTRLTVV.

This clonotype was detected a few times. One end of the junction fails to match germline, which may point to a read error. The chain carries TRBV30 and TRBJ1-1, with 7 bases identical to TRBD1. The CDR3 runs 12 residues. In germline, CDR1 is GTSNPN, CDR2 SVGIG (reference sequence). CDR3 region: CALSQGPTGAFF. In DNA form, the CDR3 reads TGTGCCCTCTCACAGGGGCCGACTGGAGCTTTCTTT.